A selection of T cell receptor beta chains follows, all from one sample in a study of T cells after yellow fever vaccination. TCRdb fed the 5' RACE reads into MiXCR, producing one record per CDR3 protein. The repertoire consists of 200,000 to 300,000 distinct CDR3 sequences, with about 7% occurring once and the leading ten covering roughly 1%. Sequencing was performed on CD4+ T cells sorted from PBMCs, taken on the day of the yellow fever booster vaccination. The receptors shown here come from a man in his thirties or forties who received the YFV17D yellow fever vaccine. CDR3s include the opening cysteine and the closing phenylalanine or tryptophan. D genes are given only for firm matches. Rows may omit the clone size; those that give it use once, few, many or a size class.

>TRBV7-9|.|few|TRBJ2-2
CASRTNAGNTGELFF
TGTGCCAGCAGAACCAACGCGGGGAACACCGGGGAGCTGTTTTTT
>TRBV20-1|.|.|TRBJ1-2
CSARDPLGIYGYTF
TGCAGTGCTAGAGATCCCCTGGGTATCTATGGCTACACCTTC
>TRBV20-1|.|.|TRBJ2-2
CSARATGAIHTGELFF
TGCAGTGCTAGAGCCACGGGGGCTATTCACACCGGGGAGCTGTTTTTT
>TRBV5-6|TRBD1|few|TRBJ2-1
CASSNDRDQQFF
TGTGCCAGCAGCAACGACAGGGATCAGCAGTTCTTC
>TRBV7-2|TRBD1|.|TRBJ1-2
CASSVGQGSGYTF
TGTGCCAGCAGCGTGGGACAGGGGAGTGGCTACACCTTC
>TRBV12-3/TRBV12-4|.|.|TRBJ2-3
CASSPTSPSTDTQYF
TGTGCCAGCAGTCCTACTAGCCCGAGCACAGATACGCAGTATTTT
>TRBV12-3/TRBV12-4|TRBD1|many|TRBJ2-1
CASRPGTGGYNEQFF
TGTGCCAGCAGACCCGGGACAGGGGGCTACAATGAGCAGTTCTTC
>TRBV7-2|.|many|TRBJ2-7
CASSTGTRIYEQYF
TGTGCCAGCAGCACCGGGACACGGATCTACGAGCAGTACTTC
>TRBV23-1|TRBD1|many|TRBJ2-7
CASSQSGQGSYEQYF
TGCGCCAGCAGTCAATCGGGACAGGGGTCCTACGAGCAGTACTTC
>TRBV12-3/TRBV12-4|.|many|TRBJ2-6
CASSLNSPPNVLTF
TGTGCCAGCAGTTTAAACAGCCCCCCCAACGTCCTGACTTTC
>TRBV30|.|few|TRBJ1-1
CAWSRGPGEAFF
TGTGCCTGGAGCCGGGGGCCGGGTGAAGCTTTCTTT
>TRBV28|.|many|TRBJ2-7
CASSSGSLTEQYF
TGTGCCAGCAGTTCCGGGTCCCTCACCGAGCAGTACTTC
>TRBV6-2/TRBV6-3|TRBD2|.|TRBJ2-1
CASSYSTSSYEQFF
TGTGCCAGCAGTTACTCGACTAGCAGCTATGAGCAGTTCTTC
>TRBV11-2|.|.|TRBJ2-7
CASSLDRVRRGEQYF
TGTGCCAGCAGCTTAGATCGGGTCAGAAGGGGCGAGCAGTACTTC
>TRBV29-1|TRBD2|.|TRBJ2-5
CSVEDLAGGLGTQYF
TGCAGCGTTGAAGATCTAGCGGGGGGCCTTGGGACCCAGTACTTC
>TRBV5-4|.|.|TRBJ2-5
CASSRASQETQYF
TGTGCCAGCAGCCGGGCTTCCCAAGAGACCCAGTACTTC
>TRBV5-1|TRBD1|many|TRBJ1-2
CASSWGQGEYGYTF
TGCGCCAGCAGCTGGGGACAGGGAGAATATGGCTACACCTTC
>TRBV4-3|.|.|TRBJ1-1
CASSQDPGSNTEAFF
TGCGCCAGCAGCCAAGATCCGGGATCGAACACTGAAGCTTTCTTT
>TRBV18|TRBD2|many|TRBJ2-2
CASSPVAGGVMAGELFF
TGTGCCAGCTCACCAGTCGCGGGAGGAGTAATGGCCGGGGAGCTGTTTTTT
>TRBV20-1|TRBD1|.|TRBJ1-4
CSASLPNRQGSLNEKLFF
TGCAGTGCTAGCCTCCCGAACCGACAGGGGTCCCTTAATGAAAAACTGTTTTTT
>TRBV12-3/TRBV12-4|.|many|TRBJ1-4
CASSFRGNEKLFF
TGTGCCAGCAGTTTTAGGGGGAATGAAAAACTGTTTTTT
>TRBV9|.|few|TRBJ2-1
CASSGGSNPREQFF
TGTGCCAGCAGTGGGGGGTCGAATCCCCGTGAGCAGTTCTTC
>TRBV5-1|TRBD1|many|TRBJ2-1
CASSLKGQFNEQFF
TGCGCCAGCAGCTTGAAGGGACAGTTCAATGAGCAGTTCTTC
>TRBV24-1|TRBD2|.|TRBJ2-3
CATSESLAATDTQYF
TGTGCCACCAGTGAGTCACTAGCGGCCACAGATACGCAGTATTTT
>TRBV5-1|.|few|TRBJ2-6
CASSLEGTGANVLTF
TGCGCCAGCAGCTTGGAGGGAACTGGGGCCAACGTCCTGACTTTC
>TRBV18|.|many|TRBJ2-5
CASSPPAGVQETQYF
TGTGCCAGCTCACCACCGGCCGGAGTCCAAGAGACCCAGTACTTC
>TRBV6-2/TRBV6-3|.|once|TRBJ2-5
CASSTHETQYF
TGTGCCAGCAGTACCCACGAGACCCAGTACTTC
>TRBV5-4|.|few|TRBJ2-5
CASRIGGEETQYF
TGTGCCAGCAGGATAGGGGGGGAAGAGACCCAGTACTTC
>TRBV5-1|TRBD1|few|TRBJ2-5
CASSSSQGAPETQYF
TGCGCCAGCAGCTCGAGCCAGGGGGCCCCAGAGACCCAGTACTTC
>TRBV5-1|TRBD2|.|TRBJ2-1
CATTSGGTYNEQFF
TGCGCCACCACCTCGGGGGGGACCTACAATGAGCAGTTCTTC
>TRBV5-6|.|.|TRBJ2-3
CASSLSQRRSTDTQYF
TGTGCCAGCAGCTTGTCACAGCGGAGAAGCACAGATACGCAGTATTTT